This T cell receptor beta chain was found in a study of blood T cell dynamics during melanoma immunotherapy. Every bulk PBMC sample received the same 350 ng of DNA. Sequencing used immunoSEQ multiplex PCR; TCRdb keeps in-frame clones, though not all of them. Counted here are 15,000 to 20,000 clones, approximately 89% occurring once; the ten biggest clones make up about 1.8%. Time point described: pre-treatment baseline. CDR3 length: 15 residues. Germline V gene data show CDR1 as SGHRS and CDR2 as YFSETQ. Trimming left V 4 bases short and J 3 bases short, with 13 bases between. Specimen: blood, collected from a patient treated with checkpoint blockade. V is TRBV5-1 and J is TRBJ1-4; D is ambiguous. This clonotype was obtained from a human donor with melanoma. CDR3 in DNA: TGCGCCAGCAGCCCTAGGACTGAGGCTAATGAAAAACTGTTTTTT. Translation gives CASSPRTEANEKLFF.